Presented here are 9 T cell receptor beta chains from one specimen sequenced in a study of identical twins. Each CDR3 protein gets one entry after TCRdb re-called the 5' RACE reads with MiXCR. The sample comprises about 920,000 distinct CDR3 sequences, about 12% of which are singletons, and under 2% rests with the top ten. A further study also used this sample, focusing on yellow fever vaccine responses in identical twins.

Source material: PBMCs. These TCRs come from a young woman in good health.

The chain joins TRBV12-3 or TRBV12-4 to TRBJ1-5; 10 nucleotides match TRBD1. V lost 3 bases and J lost 6; bases outside the gene matches: 5. The CDR3 runs 15 residues. The CDR3 is CASSLGQGFSQPQHF. The CDR3 DNA is TGTGCCAGCAGTTTGGGACAGGGGTTTTCTCAGCCCCAGCATTTT.

The J gene is TRBJ1-2, the V gene TRBV5-1, with D hard to call. The CDR3 totals 13 residues. CDR1 is SGHRS and CDR2 is YFSETQ in the germline V gene. Trimming removed 6 bases at V and 8 bases at J, with 17 bases between. The CDR3 DNA is TGCGCCAGCACCCGGGGAGATTATCCGGGCTACACCTTC. This translates into CASTRGDYPGYTF.

This clonotype was observed at least ten times. The genes are TRBV20-1 and TRBJ1-2; D possibly corresponds to TRBD1 (5 bases). This CDR3 has 13 residues. The V gene lost 6 bases and the J gene lost 2 bases, with 13 bases spanning the gap. CDR1 is DFQATT and CDR2 is SNEGSKA in the germline V gene (reference sequence). CDR3 DNA sequence: TGCAGTGCCGAGGTCCCAGGGAACTATGGCTACACCTTC. This gives the protein CSAEVPGNYGYTF.

The rearrangement links TRBV11-3 to TRBJ2-2, with D unresolved. CDR1 and CDR2 (germline): SGHNT, YENEEA. The CDR3 is 15 residues long. V was pared by 4 bases and J by 3 bases, with 12 bases between. The CDR3 is CASSYQARDTGELFF. The CDR3 DNA follows: TGTGCCAGCAGCTACCAGGCTCGGGACACCGGGGAGCTGTTTTTT.

This clonotype was counted once. The V gene is TRBV12-3 or TRBV12-4, the J gene TRBJ2-2; D may be TRBD2 (6 bases). The length of the CDR3 is 18 residues. DNA of the CDR3: TGTACCTTCTGCCAGAGTAGGGGAGGAGAACGAAACACCGGGGAGCTGTTTTTT. Translation gives CTFCQSRGGERNTGELFF.

The chain is built from TRBV2 and TRBJ2-1, with D perhaps matching TRBD2 (6 bases). Germline CDR1 reads SNHLY; CDR2 reads FYNNEI. Trimming removed 6 bases from V and 8 bases from J, with 17 bases in between. This CDR3 is 14 amino acids long. Here the CDR3 reads CASRMESGTDEQFF. The CDR3 region has the DNA TGTGCCAGCAGAATGGAGTCAGGGACTGATGAGCAGTTCTTC.

In DNA form, the CDR3 reads TGCAGTGCTAGAGACCGTAGCGGGGGGGCGACAGATACGCAGTATTTT. Its translation: CSARDRSGGATDTQYF. V is TRBV20-1 and J is TRBJ2-3; 11 bases agree with TRBD2. This CDR3 has 16 amino acids. CDR1 DFQATT and CDR2 SNEGSKA come from the germline V gene (reference sequence). V lost 0 bases and J lost 3; bases outside the gene matches: 5.

This clonotype turned up a few times. This chain links TRBV29-1 with TRBJ2-3; weak D call: TRBD1 (5 bases). This CDR3 is 14 amino acids long. Trimming took off 2 bases at V and 0 bases at J, with 9 bases between the two ends. CDR1 is SQVTM, CDR2 ANQGSEA, per germline. The CDR3: CSVERTSSTDTQYF. Here the CDR3 DNA reads TGCAGCGTTGAACGGACATCTAGCACAGATACGCAGTATTTT.

This clonotype was seen a few times. The chain uses TRBV7-2 and TRBJ2-1, with D tentatively TRBD2 (6 bases). The CDR3 covers 16 residues. Between the trimmed V and J ends, which lost 5 bases and 12 bases, there was a span of 26 bases. Germline lookup yields CDR1 SGHTA and CDR2 FQGNSA. This chain's CDR3 is CASSPGLARYNEGQFF. The CDR3 bases are TGTGCCAGCAGCCCGGGACTTGCACGTTACAATGAAGGGCAGTTCTTC.